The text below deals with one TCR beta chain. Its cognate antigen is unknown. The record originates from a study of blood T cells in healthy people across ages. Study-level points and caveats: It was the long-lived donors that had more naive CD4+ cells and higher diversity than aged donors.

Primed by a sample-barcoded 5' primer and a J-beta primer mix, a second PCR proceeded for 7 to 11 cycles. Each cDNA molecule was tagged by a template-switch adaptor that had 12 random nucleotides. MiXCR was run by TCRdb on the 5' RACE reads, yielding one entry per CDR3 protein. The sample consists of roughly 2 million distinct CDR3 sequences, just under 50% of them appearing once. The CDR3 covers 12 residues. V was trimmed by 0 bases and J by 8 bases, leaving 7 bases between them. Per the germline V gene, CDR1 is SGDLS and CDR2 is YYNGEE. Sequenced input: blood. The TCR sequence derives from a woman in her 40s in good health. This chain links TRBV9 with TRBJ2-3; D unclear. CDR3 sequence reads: CASSVDASTQYF. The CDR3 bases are TGTGCCAGCAGCGTAGACGCAAGTACGCAGTATTTT.